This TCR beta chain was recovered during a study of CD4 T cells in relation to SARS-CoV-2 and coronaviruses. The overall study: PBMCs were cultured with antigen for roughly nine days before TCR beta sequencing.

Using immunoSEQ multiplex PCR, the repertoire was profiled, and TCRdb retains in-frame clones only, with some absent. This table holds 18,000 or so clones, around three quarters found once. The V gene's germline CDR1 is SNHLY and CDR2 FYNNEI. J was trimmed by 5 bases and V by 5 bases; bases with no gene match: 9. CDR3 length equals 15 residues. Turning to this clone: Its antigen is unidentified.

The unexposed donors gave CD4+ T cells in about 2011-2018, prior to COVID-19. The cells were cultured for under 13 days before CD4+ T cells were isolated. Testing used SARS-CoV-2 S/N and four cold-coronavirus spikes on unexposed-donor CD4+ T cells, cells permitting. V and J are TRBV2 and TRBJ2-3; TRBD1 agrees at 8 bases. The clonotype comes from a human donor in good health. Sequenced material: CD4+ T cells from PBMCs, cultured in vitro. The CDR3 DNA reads TGTGCCAGCAGTCCTGGACAGGGAGTGGTAGATACGCAGTATTTT. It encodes CASSPGQGVVDTQYF.